The 22 T cell receptor beta chains below all came from one sample that was sequenced in a study of multiple sclerosis patients with progressive multifocal leukoencephalopathy. This table comes from immunoSEQ multiplex PCR, and its TCRdb copy is limited to in-frame clones, with some not included. The repertoire holds over 25,000 clones, with roughly nine tenths as singletons. Documented time point: time of PML onset. Sequenced material: PBMCs, taken from a patient treated with natalizumab. Receptors were obtained from a human donor with progressive multifocal leukoencephalopathy.

The chain uses TRBV5-4 and TRBJ2-1; possible D gene TRBD1, 6 bases. This CDR3 has 16 residues. Germline V gene sequence: CDR1 SGHNT, CDR2 YYREEE (reference sequence). V gave up 0 bases and J gave up 4 bases, with 14 bases separating them. This CDR3 reads CASSLALTGAYNEQFF. CDR3 DNA: TGTGCCAGCAGCTTGGCCTTGACAGGAGCTTACAATGAGCAGTTCTTC. Using reference TRBV5-4 and TRBJ2-1 for the parts outside the CDR3, the full variable domain is ETGVTQSPTHLIKTRGQQVTLRCSSQSGHNTVSWYQQALGQGPQFIFQYYREEENGRGNFPPRFSGLQFPNYSSELNVNALELDDSALYLCASSLALTGAYNEQFFGPGTRLTVL.

This clone was seen a handful of times. This chain joins TRBV27 and TRBJ2-7; 9 bases are shared with TRBD2. Per the germline V gene, CDR1 is MNHEY and CDR2 is SMNVEV (reference sequence). J gave up 2 bases and V 5 bases, and 10 bases lay outside the gene matches. This CDR3 has 16 amino acids. The CDR3 sequence is CASSRSSGAVTYEQYF. The DNA for the CDR3 is TGTGCCAGCAGTAGATCTAGCGGGGCGGTTACCTACGAGCAGTACTTC.

The CDR3 nucleotides read TGTGCCAGCAGCCCCGGGACGGCGAGCTCTGGAAACACCATATATTTT. Amino acids: CASSPGTASSGNTIYF. V and J are TRBV5-5 and TRBJ1-3; TRBD1 is a possible D gene (5 bases). There are 16 residues in the CDR3. Germline values: CDR1 SGHKS, CDR2 YYEKEE (reference sequence). Trimming took off 4 bases at V and 0 bases at J, with 14 bases between the two ends.

Concerning this clone itself: The sample carries other DNA sequences with the same CDR3. The chain couples TRBV7-3 to TRBJ1-1; weak D call: TRBD1 (6 bases). CDR3 length equals 15 residues. Germline loops: CDR1 SGHTA, CDR2 FQGTGA. Trimming cost V 1 base and J 5 bases, with 14 bases left between them. CDR3 region: CASSLIGGGRTEAFF. The DNA for the CDR3 is TGTGCCAGCAGCTTAATTGGAGGGGGGCGGACTGAAGCTTTCTTT.

This chain links TRBV25-1 with TRBJ1-1; the D gene is possibly TRBD1 (5 bases). The CDR3 runs to 13 residues. V lost 7 bases and J lost 5, with 14 bases in between. Germline CDR1 is MGHDK and CDR2 is SYGVNS. In DNA form, the CDR3 reads TGTGCCAGCACTGCCGGGGGACTTACTGAAGCTTTCTTT. This sequence encodes CASTAGGLTEAFF. Drawing the rest from reference TRBV25-1 and TRBJ1-1, the complete variable domain is EADIYQTPRYLVIGTGKKITLECSQTMGHDKMYWYQQDPGMELHLIHYSYGVNSTEKGDLSSESTVSRIRTEHFPLTLESARPSHTSQYLCASTAGGLTEAFFGQGTRLTVV.

This chain joins TRBV2 and TRBJ2-1; D is unclear. The germline V gene has CDR1 SNHLY and CDR2 FYNNEI. The CDR3 runs 13 residues. V was trimmed by 7 bases and J by 7 bases, leaving 14 bases between them. CDR3 protein: CASNLFSSNEQFF. The CDR3 DNA reads as TGTGCCAGCAATCTTTTCTCTTCGAATGAGCAGTTCTTC.

The rearrangement uses TRBV4-1 and TRBJ2-7, with 7 nucleotides matching TRBD2. Germline V gene lookup returns CDR1 MGHRA and CDR2 YSYEKL. The CDR3 spans 13 residues. V lost 8 bases, J lost 3 bases, and 7 bases stayed unmatched. The CDR3 sequence: CASSPGLIYEQYF. CDR3 DNA sequence: TGCGCCAGCTCCCCGGGACTAATCTACGAGCAGTACTTC.

The DNA for the CDR3 is TGTGCCAGCAGTGCTTCGGGAGGATTCTACGAGCAGTACTTC. Translating it yields CASSASGGFYEQYF. The rearrangement links TRBV28 to TRBJ2-7; 7 nucleotides agree with TRBD2. With V trimmed by 5 bases and J by 3 bases, 7 bases remained unmatched. CDR3 size: 14 residues. The germline V gene encodes CDR1 MDHEN and CDR2 SYDVKM.

The V call is TRBV7-9, the J call TRBJ1-4; D is unclear. The length of the CDR3 is 15 residues. Trimming stripped 1 base from V and 0 bases from J, with 6 bases between. From germline, CDR1 is SEHNR and CDR2 FQNEAQ (reference sequence). The CDR3 spells CASSLEGTTNEKLFF. CDR3 sequence (DNA): TGTGCCAGCAGCTTAGAAGGGACAACTAATGAAAAACTGTTTTTT.

This chain uses TRBV28 with TRBJ1-3, with a weak D call TRBD1 (5 bases). Deletions cut 5 bases from V and 8 bases from J, with 19 bases between. Germline CDR1 reads MDHEN; CDR2 reads SYDVKM. CDR3 length: 15 amino acids. CDR3 region: CASSPGTNAGHTIYF. CDR3 in DNA: TGTGCCAGCAGTCCGGGGACGAACGCAGGGCACACCATATATTTT.

CDR3 protein: CASSNRLAGVPRWDEQYF. The CDR3 DNA is TGTGCCAGCAGCAATCGGCTAGCGGGAGTACCCCGTTGGGACGAGCAGTACTTC. The chain employs TRBV21-1 and TRBJ2-7; the DNA was not compared with TRBD2, the D call given in the table. TRBV21-1 is tagged as a pseudogene. The CDR3 loop spans 18 amino acids.

In the case of this clone: Other nucleotide sequences in the sample specify the same CDR3. This chain connects TRBV5-4 to TRBJ2-5, with TRBD2 matching over 11 bases. CDR1 SGHNT and CDR2 YYREEE come from the germline V gene (reference sequence). The CDR3 has 17 residues. V lost 2 bases to trimming and J lost 4 bases; unmatched junction nucleotides: 10. Here the CDR3 DNA reads TGTGCCAGCAGCTTCGGGCTTAGCGGGAGGGGGGGAGAGACCCAGTACTTC. Translated: CASSFGLSGRGGETQYF.

The chain combines TRBV5-1 with TRBJ2-1; D remains unclear. There are 13 residues in the CDR3. The germline CDR1 and CDR2 sequences are SGHRS and YFSETQ. The V and J ends lost 0 bases and 11 bases respectively, with 12 bases between them. The CDR3 nucleotides are TGCGCCAGCAGCTTGGGACGAAACATTCAGCAGTTCTTC. Its protein is CASSLGRNIQQFF.

The chain has TRBV2 and TRBJ2-5; 9 nucleotides agree with TRBD2. The DNA end is a closer match to TRBJ2-7, so the J assignment may be wrong. CDR1 SNHLY and CDR2 FYNNEI come from the germline V gene. The CDR3 length is 15 residues. The CDR3 region has the DNA TGTGCCAGCAAGGGCTCTAGCGGGGCCGCCGACGAGCAGTACTTC. It codes for CASKGSSGAADEQYF.

The chain couples TRBV4-1 to TRBJ2-7, with 12 bases matching TRBD2. J gave up 7 bases and V 0 bases, and 10 bases lay outside the gene matches. Per germline, CDR1 MGHRA and CDR2 YSYEKL. This CDR3 comprises 17 residues. The DNA for the CDR3 is TGCGCCAGCAGCCAAGAGGTCCCGGGACTAGCGGGCCGGGAGCAGTACTTC. Protein: CASSQEVPGLAGREQYF.

The V call is TRBV5-5, the J call TRBJ2-3, with 8 bases matching TRBD1. The CDR3 is 16 amino acids. V lost 3 bases, J lost 4 bases, and 10 bases stayed unmatched. Germline-derived CDR1 and CDR2 are SGHKS and YYEKEE (reference sequence). DNA for the CDR3: TGTGCCAGCAGCTCCGGTGCCAGGGGGCAGTCAGATACGCAGTATTTT. Translated: CASSSGARGQSDTQYF.

The J gene is TRBJ2-5, the V gene TRBV11-2, with D uncertain. Germline V CDR1 and CDR2: SGHAT, FQNNGV. V was trimmed by 3 bases and J by 5 bases, leaving 22 bases between them. This CDR3 is built from 17 residues. CDR3 amino acids: CASSFGRRSLQQETQYF. The CDR3 nucleotides are TGTGCCAGCAGCTTTGGACGACGATCACTCCAACAGGAGACCCAGTACTTC.

The chain uses TRBV9 and TRBJ2-3; a weak D match, TRBD2 (6 bases). CDR1 and CDR2 from the germline V gene are SGDLS and YYNGEE. This CDR3 comprises 16 residues. V lost 3 bases, J lost 5 bases, and 19 bases lay in between. As DNA, the CDR3 is TGTGCCAGCAGCGCCAATCCTGGGGGAGGCGGAGATACGCAGTATTTT. Its protein is CASSANPGGGGDTQYF. Complete variable domain (other parts from reference TRBV9 and TRBJ2-3): DSGVTQTPKHLITATGQRVTLRCSPRSGDLSVYWYQQSLDQGLQFLIQYYNGEERAKGNILERFSAQQFPDLHSELNLSSLELGDSALYFCASSANPGGGGDTQYFGPGTRLTVL.

This clone was seen once. The chain has TRBV6-5 and TRBJ1-2; a weak D match, TRBD1 (5 bases). V lost 6 bases to trimming and J lost 1 base, with 9 bases between them. CDR3 size: 13 residues. Germline V gene sequence: CDR1 MNHEY, CDR2 SVGAGI. The DNA of the CDR3 is TGTGCCAGCAGGGGGGATGTTAACTATGGCTACACCTTC. Its protein is CASRGDVNYGYTF.

This clone was seen once. The chain uses TRBV10-3 and TRBJ2-5, with TRBD1 matching over 11 bases. V dropped 10 bases and J dropped 5; count of bases not matched to a gene: 6. The germline V gene encodes CDR1 ENHRY and CDR2 SYGVKD. The length of the CDR3 is 13 residues. The CDR3 here is CASAGTGGETQYF. CDR3 DNA: TGTGCCAGCGCCGGGACAGGGGGGGAGACCCAGTACTTC.

This clone was picked up one time. The chain combines TRBV7-3 with TRBJ2-2, with D maybe TRBD2 (6 bases). Germline V CDR1 and CDR2: SGHTA, FQGTGA. The V gene lost 5 bases and the J gene lost 2 bases, with 12 bases spanning the gap. The CDR3 sequence is 15 residues long. The CDR3 is CASSPGTLNTGELFF. DNA for the CDR3: TGTGCCAGCAGCCCCGGGACTCTAAACACCGGGGAGCTGTTTTTT.

This chain links TRBV4-3 with TRBJ2-5, with 12 bases that match TRBD2. The CDR3 has 15 residues. Germline lookup yields CDR1 LGHNA and CDR2 YSLEER. The ends lost 3 bases at V and 4 bases at J; junction bases unmatched: 3. CDR3 sequence reads: CASSHPTSGGETQYF. In nucleotides, the CDR3 is TGCGCCAGCAGCCACCCGACTAGCGGGGGAGAGACCCAGTACTTC.